This passage covers 23 T cell receptor beta chains from one sample sequenced in a study of human T cells and chemical hapten exposure. Described time point: patch test 3, about 24 weeks after DPC sensitization. Stated treatment: therapeutic diphenylcyclopropenone sensitization with weekly scalp DPC. TCRdb called the RACE reads again in MiXCR, with one record for every CDR3 protein. The table lists some 90,000 distinct CDR3 sequences, approximately 11% of them singletons. Sequencing was performed on whole blood, taken in connection with sensitization to the hapten diphenylcyclopropenone (DPC). The receptor source for this set is a woman aged 25 to 39 with alopecia areata. Some clones in this sample may be carry-over from other donors' samples.

The chain employs TRBV20-1 and TRBJ2-4; D possibly uses TRBD1 or TRBD2 (5 bases each). The CDR3 has 14 amino acids. V was clipped by 4 bases and J by 9 bases, with 19 bases between them. Germline values: CDR1 DFQATT, CDR2 SNEGSKA (reference sequence). The CDR3 nucleotides read TGCAGTGCTACACTAGGGACGAGGGGCGGCATTCAGTACTTC. Translation: CSATLGTRGGIQYF.

The CDR3 protein is CASSQDSGANVLTF. CDR3 nucleotide sequence: TGTGCCAGCAGCCAAGATTCTGGGGCCAACGTCCTGACTTTC. The V call is TRBV4-2, the J call TRBJ2-6, with D unresolved. The V gene's germline CDR1 is LGHNA and CDR2 YNFKEQ. CDR3 length: 14 amino acids. V gave up 0 bases and J gave up 1 base, with 1 base separating them.

This clonotype was found many times. The chain couples TRBV4-2 to TRBJ1-1; maybe TRBD1 (6 bases). Germline V gene data show CDR1 as LGHNA and CDR2 as YNFKEQ. The CDR3 is 11 amino acids. V was pared by 7 bases and J by 9 bases, with 12 bases between. In nucleotides, the CDR3 is TGTGCCAGCAAGGGGGGTTCAAAAGCTTTCTTT. Its translation is CASKGGSKAFF.

In this sample, this clonotype turned up many times. The gene calls are TRBV7-2 and TRBJ1-1; TRBD1 agrees at 8 bases. Germline values: CDR1 SGHTA, CDR2 FQGNSA. The CDR3 loop spans 16 amino acids. Trimming cost V 2 bases and J 1 base; bases outside gene matches: 6. The CDR3 region is CASSLWAGGTNTEAFF. CDR3 DNA sequence: TGTGCCAGCAGCTTATGGGCAGGGGGCACGAACACTGAAGCTTTCTTT.

This clonotype was detected ten times or more. The chain combines TRBV5-5 with TRBJ2-1, with a tentative D call TRBD1 (5 bases). Germline V gives CDR1 SGHKS, CDR2 YYEKEE (reference sequence). This CDR3 contains 14 residues. Trimming removed 3 bases at V and 3 bases at J, with 10 bases between. CDR3 DNA: TGTGCCAGCAGCTCGGCGGACAACTACAATGAGCAGTTCTTC. Translation: CASSSADNYNEQFF.

CDR3 bases: TGTGCCAGCAGCCTACAGGGGGCTTACAATTCACCCCTCCACTTT. Translating gives CASSLQGAYNSPLHF. This sequence joins TRBV3-1 and TRBJ1-6; 9 nucleotides line up with TRBD1. Losses at the gene ends were 4 bases for V and 7 bases for J; bases not matched to a gene: 5. The CDR3 runs 15 residues. From germline, CDR1 is LGHDT and CDR2 YNNKEL (reference sequence). Full variable domain (rest looked up from reference TRBV3-1 and TRBJ1-6): DTAVSQTPKYLVTQMGNDKSIKCEQNLGHDTMYWYKQDSKKFLKIMFSYNNKELIINETVPNRFSPKSPDKAHLNLHINSLELGDSAVYFCASSLQGAYNSPLHFGNGTRLTVT.

In its sample, this clonotype was seen a few times. The chain recombines TRBV28 with TRBJ1-2, with no clear D. The germline V and J ends were trimmed by 1 base and 6 bases, with 6 bases remaining between them. This CDR3 region has 12 residues. Germline assignment: CDR1 MDHEN and CDR2 SYDVKM. CDR3 in DNA: TGTGCCAGCAGTTTATCCCAGCATGGCTACACCTTC. Residues: CASSLSQHGYTF.

To note about this clonotype: A clone one base away is much larger, so this may be a read error. V and J are TRBV10-3 and TRBJ2-1; D not resolved. The CDR3 sequence is 11 residues long. Germline V lookup: CDR1 ENHRY, CDR2 SYGVKD. The DNA of the CDR3 is TGTGTCATCAGTGCAGAGGATGAGCAGTTCTTC. Translated: CVISAEDEQFF.

This clonotype occurred a few times. The rearrangement uses TRBV11-3 and TRBJ2-1, with 11 bases aligning to TRBD2. The CDR3 is 15 residues long. V was pared by 3 bases and J by 4 bases, with 2 bases of the junction left unmatched. The germline V gene encodes CDR1 SGHNT and CDR2 YENEEA. The CDR3 loop is CASSLGTSGYNEQFF. The DNA for the CDR3 is TGTGCCAGCAGCTTGGGGACTAGCGGTTACAATGAGCAGTTCTTC.

This clonotype occurred a few times. The chain links TRBV3-1 to TRBJ1-4; 10 nucleotides line up with TRBD1. V lost 4 bases to trimming and J lost 11 bases; unmatched junction nucleotides: 10. The germline V gene encodes CDR1 LGHDT and CDR2 YNNKEL (reference sequence). The CDR3 has 15 amino acids. CDR3 coding DNA: TGTGCCAGCAGCCCTAAGCCGGGACAGGGGAACAAACTGTTTTTT. Translation: CASSPKPGQGNKLFF. The whole variable domain, remainder taken from reference TRBV3-1 and TRBJ1-4, is DTAVSQTPKYLVTQMGNDKSIKCEQNLGHDTMYWYKQDSKKFLKIMFSYNNKELIINETVPNRFSPKSPDKAHLNLHINSLELGDSAVYFCASSPKPGQGNKLFFGSGTQLSVL.

This clonotype was seen more than once but under ten times. This chain joins TRBV18 and TRBJ1-4; the D is unclear. Germline V lookup: CDR1 KGHSH, CDR2 LQKENI. V lost 6 bases and J lost 1, with 9 bases in between. This CDR3 spans 14 amino acids. CDR3 in DNA: TGTGCCAGCTCTACCCAGGAAACTAATGAAAAACTGTTTTTT. Translated, it gives CASSTQETNEKLFF.

Turning to this clonotype: Sequence at one end of the junction differs from germline and may be a read error. The chain carries TRBV18 and TRBJ1-1; D is perhaps TRBD1 (5 bases). The CDR3 runs to 15 residues. The germline V gene has CDR1 KGHSH and CDR2 LQKENI. The CDR3: CASSPQQRGSTEAFF. The CDR3 DNA reads TGTGCCAGCTCTCCACAGCAACGGGGCTCCACTGAAGCTTTCTTT.

This clonotype has only a few counts. CDR3 loop: CASSLGGQGAKYGYTF. As DNA, the CDR3 is TGTGCCAGCAGCTTAGGAGGGCAGGGGGCAAAGTATGGCTACACCTTC. This rearrangement joins TRBV7-6 to TRBJ1-2, with 8 nucleotides matching TRBD1. With 1 base clipped from V and 5 bases from J, the junction kept 9 bases outside the gene matches. This CDR3 region has 16 residues. Per the germline V gene, CDR1 is SGHVS and CDR2 is FNYEAQ.

Many counts were recorded for this clonotype. This sequence joins TRBV28 and TRBJ2-7, with D possibly TRBD2 on 5 matching bases. V lost 3 bases to trimming and J lost 7 bases, with 10 bases between them. Germline loops: CDR1 MDHEN, CDR2 SYDVKM. This CDR3 is 12 amino acids long. The CDR3 DNA follows: TGTGCCAGCAGTTTCCGGACGGGGGAGCAGTACTTC. Translated: CASSFRTGEQYF.

In this sample, this clonotype turned up a few times. This chain connects TRBV6-5 to TRBJ1-1; tentatively, D is TRBD1 (5 bases). Germline V lookup: CDR1 MNHEY, CDR2 SVGAGI. The CDR3 is made up of 16 amino acids. V gave up 7 bases and J gave up 1 base, with 19 bases separating them. CDR3 bases: TGTGCCAGCACCCCGGGGGTCATGATGGCGAACACTGAAGCTTTCTTT. It yields the protein CASTPGVMMANTEAFF.

There are many counts of this clonotype. V gene TRBV28 combines with J gene TRBJ2-1, with TRBD1 as a possible D gene (6 bases). CDR3 length equals 14 residues. Germline V gene lookup returns CDR1 MDHEN and CDR2 SYDVKM. The ends were cut back, 2 bases at V and 5 bases at J, with 10 bases in the middle. For the CDR3, the DNA is TGTGCCAGCAGTTTAGGGGGCTCGGACAATGAGCAGTTCTTC. Protein: CASSLGGSDNEQFF.

V is TRBV18 and J is TRBJ2-7; 7 bases agree with TRBD2. Trimming removed 3 bases from V and 7 bases from J; junction bases left unmatched: 21. Germline CDR1 and CDR2: KGHSH and LQKENI. The CDR3 runs 18 residues. The CDR3 region has the DNA TGTGCCAGCTCACCCGGGACGGGAAGGACTAGTGAGGAGTGGGAGCAGTACGTC. This gives the protein CASSPGTGRTSEEWEQYV.

This clonotype was observed at least ten times. The chain couples TRBV28 to TRBJ1-6; D is perhaps TRBD1 (6 bases). The CDR3 runs to 14 residues. With 5 bases removed from V and 8 bases from J, the gap between germline ends came to 13 bases. CDR1 and CDR2 (germline): MDHEN, SYDVKM. The CDR3 sequence: CASSVGASYSPLHF. The CDR3 nucleotides read TGTGCCAGCAGTGTGGGGGCGTCTTATTCACCCCTCCACTTT.

This clonotype was found many times. This chain uses TRBV5-1 with TRBJ1-5; D not resolved. CDR1 SGHRS and CDR2 YFSETQ come from the germline V gene. V lost 5 bases, J lost 11 bases, and 20 bases lay in between. This CDR3 spans 14 amino acids. For the CDR3, the DNA is TGCGCCAGCAGGGAAGACTTGGGAGGACGAGCCCAGCATTTT. The encoded protein is CASREDLGGRAQHF.

This clonotype was counted only a few times. V gene TRBV28 combines with J gene TRBJ1-1; D gene unclear. V gave up 5 bases and J gave up 4 bases, with 11 bases separating them. Germline assignment: CDR1 MDHEN and CDR2 SYDVKM. The CDR3 runs to 13 residues. The CDR3 protein is CASSSVFGTEAFF. The CDR3 DNA sequence: TGTGCCAGCAGTAGCGTTTTTGGCACTGAAGCTTTCTTT.

This clonotype was detected many times. V gene TRBV6-5 combines with J gene TRBJ2-5, with 7 bases identical to TRBD2. V trimming: 4 bases; J trimming: 2 bases; junction bases outside the gene matches: 13. The CDR3 sequence is 17 residues long. Per germline, CDR1 MNHEY and CDR2 SVGAGI. The CDR3 DNA reads TGTGCCAGCAGTTCCCGCGTGGAGGCTAGCGGACAAGAGACCCAGTACTTC. Residues: CASSSRVEASGQETQYF.

The V and J genes are TRBV7-2 and TRBJ2-5, with a possible D match to TRBD2 (5 bases). Germline loops: CDR1 SGHTA, CDR2 FQGNSA. The CDR3 is 12 amino acids. V was trimmed by 0 bases and J by 7 bases, leaving 6 bases between them. In DNA, the CDR3 is TGTGCCAGCAGCTTAGCTGAGGGGACCCAGTACTTC. Its protein is CASSLAEGTQYF.

In this sample, this clonotype turned up many times. The rearrangement links TRBV2 to TRBJ1-1; no clear D. Between the trimmed V and J ends, which lost 8 bases and 1 base, there was a span of 8 bases. Germline CDR1 is SNHLY and CDR2 is FYNNEI. The CDR3 sequence is 12 residues long. As DNA, the CDR3 is TGTGCCAGCCTTAGCTGGAACACTGAAGCTTTCTTT. Its translation is CASLSWNTEAFF.